Sequencing of this TCR beta chain was carried out in a study of blood T cell repertoires in COVID-19 (dated by TCRdb to the early 2020s). The study in broad terms: Samples from collaborators originated in the United States, Italy and Spain and spanned both the acute and convalescent phases of COVID-19. The prospective study material was composed of cDNA or gDNA derived from T cells, B-cell-depleted T cells, or PBMCs. The dataset comprised deeply sampled blood TCRbeta repertoires from subjects exposed to, actively infected with, or recovered from COVID-19. A freely available public database, intended as a resource for researchers studying the immune response to SARS-CoV-2, is where the repertoires were released. The samples were drawn from the first 160 participants of the ongoing ImmuneRACE study and from 1,254 subjects provided by 6 global collaborators. A de-identified subject ID, COVID-19 status, age in years and sex were almost always included in the sample metadata. HLA class I and class II types, where available, came from metadata supplied by the sample provider rather than from assay-based typing. What the research found in general, with its limitations: The amount of clinical and demographic metadata varied by source and participant and was provided uncurated.

Remarks on this clone: It lacks a known antigen. No much larger clone exists at a distance of one base, and base qualities are not known.

TCRbeta CDR3 regions were amplified from genomic DNA by means of the immunoSEQ Assay, a bias-controlled multiplex PCR. The study's own analysis went as follows. The number of nucleated cells in each sample was estimated by amplification of reference gene primers within the assay. Sequence reads were collapsed and filtered to measure the absolute abundance of every unique TCRbeta CDR3 rearrangement. Productive Simpson clonality was computed per sample as the square root of Simpson's diversity index over productive rearrangements. Not all clones reach the TCRdb copy of this immuneACCESS table, which keeps in-frame sequences only. Checked studies attribute under half of the gap to unresolved V genes and leave the rest unexplained. V, J and clone size were drawn from that table, and D and trimming were deduced from the DNA. In all, the sample holds almost 300,000 clones, and roughly 91% of those were seen once. The top ten clonotypes cover more than 9.5% of the sample.

One collaborating source in Seattle enrolled patients during active infection and followed them longitudinally through the course of disease. Collaborating institutions collected whole blood in K2EDTA tubes following their own protocols. For TCRbeta analysis, collaborators shipped samples in one of three forms: frozen whole blood, isolated PBMCs, or DNA extracted from either of those sample types. The germline V gene yields MNHEY for CDR1 and SVGAGI for CDR2. Including cysteine and phenylalanine, the CDR3 has 15 amino acids. The DNA shown is the 45-base CDR3, in frame from base 1. V sheds 6 bases and J sheds 5 bases, leaving 19 bases between their ends.

Sequencing was done on a sample of peripheral blood. The sequence came from a woman aged 25 to 39 with COVID-19, enrolled during active disease. This chain is built from TRBV6-5 and TRBJ2-5; the D segment could be TRBD2, given 6 matching bases. The DNA sequence reads TGTGCCAGCAGCAGATATGGGTTTGGGGGGGAGACCCAGTACTTC. The translation is CASSRYGFGGETQYF.